The clone carrying this TCR beta chain was counted at least ten times. Its antigen is currently unknown. Sequencing ends 3 residues short of the CDR3 end; the germline J gene provides the rest. The assay was immunoSEQ multiplex PCR, and TCRdb's table has in-frame clones only and misses some. The table lists roughly 58,000 clones, with no singletons. The source of the sample is a study of T cell clonality in common variable immunodeficiency. Study-wide results and limits: Fewer deletions and N-nucleotide insertions were reportedly seen in common variable immunodeficiency TCR beta sequences.

The V gene's germline CDR1 is SNHLY and CDR2 FYNNEI. The CDR3 contains 15 residues. The receptor's source is a person between 18 and 70 years old in good health. The V call is TRBV2, the J call TRBJ2-3, with 13 bases lining up with TRBD2. Sequenced: peripheral blood mononuclear cells. Here the CDR3 reads CASGGLAGSQETQYF. The CDR3 DNA, read in part, is TGTGCCAGCGGGGGACTAGCGGGGTCGCAAGAGACG.